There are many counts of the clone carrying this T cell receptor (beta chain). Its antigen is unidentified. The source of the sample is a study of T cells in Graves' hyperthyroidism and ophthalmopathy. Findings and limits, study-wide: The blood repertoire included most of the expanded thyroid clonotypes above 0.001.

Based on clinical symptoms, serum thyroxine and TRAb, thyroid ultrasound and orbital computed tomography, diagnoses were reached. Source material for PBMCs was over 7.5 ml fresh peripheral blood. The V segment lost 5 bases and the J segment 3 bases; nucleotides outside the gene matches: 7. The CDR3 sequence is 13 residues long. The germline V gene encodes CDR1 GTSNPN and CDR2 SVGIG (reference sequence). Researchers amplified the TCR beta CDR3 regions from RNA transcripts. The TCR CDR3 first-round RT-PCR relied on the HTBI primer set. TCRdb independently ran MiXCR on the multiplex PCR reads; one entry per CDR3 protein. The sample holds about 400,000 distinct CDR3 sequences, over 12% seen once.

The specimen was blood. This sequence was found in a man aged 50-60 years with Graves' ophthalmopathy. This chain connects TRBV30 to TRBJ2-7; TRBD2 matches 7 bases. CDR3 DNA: TGTGCCTGGGCCCCAGGACTAGTCTACGAGCAGTACTTC. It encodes CAWAPGLVYEQYF.